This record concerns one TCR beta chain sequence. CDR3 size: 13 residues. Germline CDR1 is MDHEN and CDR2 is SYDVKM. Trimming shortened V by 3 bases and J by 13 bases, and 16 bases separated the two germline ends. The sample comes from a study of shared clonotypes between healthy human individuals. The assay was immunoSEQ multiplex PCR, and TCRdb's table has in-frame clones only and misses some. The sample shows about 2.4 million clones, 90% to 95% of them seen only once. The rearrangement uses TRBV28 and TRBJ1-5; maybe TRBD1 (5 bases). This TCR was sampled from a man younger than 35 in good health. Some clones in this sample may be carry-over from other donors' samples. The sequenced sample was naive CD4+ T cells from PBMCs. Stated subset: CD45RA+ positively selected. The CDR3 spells CASSFHDRGAQHF. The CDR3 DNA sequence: TGTGCCAGCAGTTTCCACGACAGAGGGGCTCAGCATTTT.